This T cell receptor beta chain was documented in a study of cytomegalovirus exposure and HLA in healthy donors. The PCR had 60 Vbeta and 13 Jbeta primers. Using immunoSEQ multiplex PCR, the repertoire was profiled, and TCRdb retains in-frame clones only, with some absent. The sample consists of a few hundred thousand clones, approximately 90% of them appearing once. Worth noting for this clone: In this CDR3 the conserved last residue, phenylalanine or tryptophan, is missing, so a read error is likely.

The CDR3 spans 15 residues. V dropped 5 bases and J dropped 0 bases, with 13 bases sitting between them. From germline, CDR1 is SGHNT and CDR2 YENEEA. The rearrangement links TRBV11-3 to TRBJ1-2; TRBD1 is a possible D gene (6 bases). The origin of this receptor is a woman between 18 and 30 years old in good health and CMV-seronegative. The specimen sequenced was PBMCs. CDR3 bases: TGTGCCAGCAGCCATCTAGAGGGGGCTAACTATGGCTACACCATC. This codes for CASSHLEGANYGYTI.